This passage covers 27 T cell receptor beta chains from one sample sequenced in a study of CD4+ T cells in melanoma. The data were produced by immunoSEQ multiplex PCR, yet TCRdb's version contains in-frame clones alone and is incomplete. The sample lists more than 8,000 clones, around 70% occurring once. The source material was cells from a culture (not recorded whether cultured in vitro). The receptors were sampled from a human donor with melanoma.

The rearrangement uses TRBV2 and TRBJ2-5; 13 nucleotides agree with TRBD2. V trimming: 8 bases; J trimming: 4 bases; junction bases outside the gene matches: 4. The CDR3 is 14 residues long. Germline V CDR1 and CDR2: SNHLY, FYNNEI. As DNA, the CDR3 is TGTGCCAGCCGGGGACTAGCGGGGCCAGAGACCCAGTACTTC. This sequence encodes CASRGLAGPETQYF.

The chain joins TRBV7-9 to TRBJ1-1; D possibly corresponds to TRBD1 (5 bases). Germline CDR1 reads SEHNR; CDR2 reads FQNEAQ (reference sequence). V was clipped by 7 bases and J by 4 bases, with 16 bases between them. The CDR3 is made up of 14 amino acids. CDR3 region: CASIPDGGATEAFF. CDR3 in DNA: TGTGCCAGCATCCCAGACGGGGGTGCCACTGAAGCTTTCTTT.

This clone has a single count. The chain couples TRBV5-6 to TRBJ2-3; no clear D. Germline V gene sequence: CDR1 SGHDT, CDR2 YYEEEE. With 3 bases removed from V and 2 bases from J, the gap between germline ends came to 13 bases. The CDR3 extends over 15 amino acids. The CDR3 nucleotides are TGTGCCAGCAGCTCCTGGGCCCGCTACACAGATACGCAGTATTTT. It is translated as CASSSWARYTDTQYF.

In its sample, this clone was seen a few times. V is TRBV4-1 and J is TRBJ1-5; 7 bases map to TRBD1. The junction had 13 bases not matched to a gene; V was cut back by 1 base and J by 1 base. This CDR3 spans 19 amino acids. Germline V gives CDR1 MGHRA, CDR2 YSYEKL. CDR3 in amino acids: CASSQGALTGEVSNQPQHF. CDR3 sequence (DNA): TGCGCCAGCAGCCAAGGCGCGCTAACAGGGGAGGTGAGCAATCAGCCCCAGCATTTT.

The rearrangement joins TRBV11-2 to TRBJ2-7, with D perhaps matching TRBD1 (6 bases). The length of the CDR3 is 16 residues. CDR1 and CDR2 from the germline V gene are SGHAT and FQNNGV. V was pared by 2 bases and J by 6 bases, with 20 bases between. CDR3 sequence reads: CASSLWYGGGSGEQYF. CDR3 nucleotide sequence: TGTGCCAGCAGCTTATGGTATGGGGGCGGGTCGGGCGAGCAGTACTTC.

This chain joins TRBV3-1 (or the pseudogene TRBV3-2) and TRBJ1-6, with D perhaps matching TRBD1 (5 bases). The CDR3 loop spans 18 amino acids. The V gene lost 4 bases and the J gene lost 0 bases, with 16 bases spanning the gap. CDR1 is LGHDT and CDR2 is YNNKEL in the germline V gene (reference sequence). The CDR3: CASSPSLRGGSYNSPLHF. As DNA, the CDR3 is TGTGCCAGCAGCCCCTCTCTAAGGGGCGGCTCCTATAATTCACCCCTCCACTTT.

The V call is TRBV19, the J call TRBJ2-5; no firm D call. The CDR3 contains 14 residues. The germline gives CDR1 LNHDA, CDR2 SQIVND (reference sequence). Trimming pared 1 base from V and 1 base from J, leaving 7 bases between. For the CDR3, the DNA is TGTGCCAGTAGTATAGCGGCGTCCCAAGAGACCCAGTACTTC. Residues: CASSIAASQETQYF.

This sequence joins TRBV2 and TRBJ1-1; possible D gene TRBD1, 6 bases. Trimming pared 6 bases from V and 8 bases from J, leaving 10 bases between. Looked up from germline, CDR1 is SNHLY and CDR2 is FYNNEI. This CDR3 spans 11 amino acids. The DNA for the CDR3 is TGTGCCAGCAGGCTGACAGGCGAAGCTTTCTTT. Translation gives CASRLTGEAFF. Filled out from reference TRBV2 and TRBJ1-1, the complete variable domain reads EPEVTQTPSHQVTQMGQEVILRCVPISNHLYFYWYRQILGQKVEFLVSFYNNEISEKSEIFDDQFSVERPDGSNFTLKIRSTKLEDSAMYFCASRLTGEAFFGQGTRLTVV.

The chain's CDR3 is CASTQTTPLGQYF. DNA for the CDR3: TGTGCCAGCACTCAGACTACACCGCTCGGGCAGTACTTC. V and J are TRBV12-3 or TRBV12-4 and TRBJ2-7, with D perhaps TRBD2 (5 bases). The V and J ends lost 7 bases and 9 bases respectively, with 19 bases between them. This CDR3 is 13 amino acids long.

The CDR3 loop is CATSSRGNTEAFF. For the CDR3, the DNA is TGTGCCACCTCGTCGAGGGGGAACACTGAAGCTTTCTTT. This chain uses TRBV6-6 with TRBJ1-1; the D gene is possibly TRBD1 (5 bases). The CDR3 has 13 amino acids. V dropped 10 bases and J dropped 1 base, with 13 bases sitting between them. Germline CDR1 reads MNHNY; CDR2 reads SVGAGI (reference sequence).

The chain is built from TRBV4-2 and TRBJ2-7, with D perhaps TRBD1 (6 bases). The CDR3 is 15 residues long. Germline lookup yields CDR1 LGHNA and CDR2 YNFKEQ. Trimming left V 4 bases short and J 6 bases short, with 19 bases between. CDR3 in amino acids: CASSLQGQETREQYF. In DNA form, the CDR3 reads TGTGCCAGCAGCCTCCAGGGACAAGAAACGCGCGAGCAGTACTTC.

By proportion, this clone is medium-sized. This chain joins TRBV7-9 and TRBJ1-4; D unclear. Germline assignment: CDR1 SEHNR and CDR2 FQNEAQ (reference sequence). This CDR3 region has 12 residues. V was clipped by 5 bases and J by 7 bases, with 8 bases between them. CDR3 in amino acids: CASSPLSEKLFF. CDR3 DNA: TGTGCCAGCAGCCCCCTTAGTGAAAAACTGTTTTTT. Full variable domain (outside the CDR3, taken from reference TRBV7-9 and TRBJ1-4): DTGVSQNPRHKITKRGQNVTFRCDPISEHNRLYWYRQTLGQGPEFLTYFQNEAQLEKSRLLSDRFSAERPKGSFSTLEIQRTEQGDSAMYLCASSPLSEKLFFGSGTQLSVL.

In its sample, this clone is medium-sized. This rearrangement joins TRBV2 to TRBJ1-1; 7 bases map to TRBD1. V shed 4 bases and J 4 bases; nucleotides not matched to a gene: 6. CDR1 SNHLY and CDR2 FYNNEI come from the germline V gene. The CDR3 extends over 14 amino acids. The CDR3 region has the DNA TGTGCCAGCAGTGCCTCGCAGGGGGGCACTGAAGCTTTCTTT. Its translation is CASSASQGGTEAFF. Together with reference TRBV2 and TRBJ1-1, the CDR3 gives the full variable domain: EPEVTQTPSHQVTQMGQEVILRCVPISNHLYFYWYRQILGQKVEFLVSFYNNEISEKSEIFDDQFSVERPDGSNFTLKIRSTKLEDSAMYFCASSASQGGTEAFFGQGTRLTVV.

The chain combines TRBV29-1 with TRBJ1-2, with D unclear. From germline, CDR1 is SQVTM and CDR2 ANQGSEA. Trimming shortened V by 6 bases and J by 2 bases, and 13 bases separated the two germline ends. The CDR3 consists of 13 residues. CDR3 coding DNA: TGCAGCGTCTTGAAGGGCCAGAACTATGGCTACACCTTC. Translation: CSVLKGQNYGYTF.

By share of the sample, this clone is medium-sized. The chain joins TRBV20-1 to TRBJ2-3; D gene uncertain. Germline values: CDR1 DFQATT, CDR2 SNEGSKA (reference sequence). Deletions cut 3 bases from V and 4 bases from J, with 11 bases between. CDR3 size: 13 residues. CDR3 loop: CSASKGVSDTQYF. The DNA of the CDR3 is TGCAGTGCTAGTAAAGGCGTCTCAGATACGCAGTATTTT.

This clone was counted between two and nine times. The V call is TRBV11-2, the J call TRBJ1-1; D unclear. The ends were cut back, 4 bases at V and 11 bases at J, with 11 bases in the middle. The CDR3 loop spans 11 amino acids. Germline lookup yields CDR1 SGHAT and CDR2 FQNNGV. The CDR3 reads CASSSGRVAFF. CDR3 coding DNA: TGTGCCAGCAGCTCTGGGAGGGTGGCTTTCTTT.

The chain is built from TRBV6-6 and TRBJ2-1; D remains unclear. Germline V gene lookup returns CDR1 MNHNY and CDR2 SVGAGI (reference sequence). Between the trimmed V and J ends, which lost 2 bases and 1 base, there was a span of 12 bases. CDR3 length: 16 residues. In DNA form, the CDR3 reads TGTGCCAGCAGTTACATGTGGTCTGCGTCCTACAATGAGCAGTTCTTC. It yields the protein CASSYMWSASYNEQFF.

This clone occurred a few times. This chain uses TRBV19 with TRBJ1-2; 8 nucleotides align to TRBD1. CDR3 length: 14 amino acids. Germline CDR1 is LNHDA and CDR2 is SQIVND (reference sequence). The V segment lost 3 bases and the J segment 2 bases; nucleotides outside the gene matches: 2. For the CDR3, the DNA is TGTGCCAGTAGTATGACAGGGGTGAACTATGGCTACACCTTC. Its protein is CASSMTGVNYGYTF.

A few counts support this clone. The V call is TRBV10-3, the J call TRBJ2-7; 7 bases agree with TRBD1. The CDR3 extends over 14 amino acids. Looked up from germline, CDR1 is ENHRY and CDR2 is SYGVKD. J was trimmed by 3 bases and V by 6 bases; bases with no gene match: 8. The CDR3 spells CAISRQGTYYEQYF. In DNA, the CDR3 is TGTGCCATCAGCAGACAGGGAACCTACTACGAGCAGTACTTC.

This clone has only one observation. V and J are TRBV9 and TRBJ2-7, with a possible D match to TRBD1 (6 bases). The CDR3 covers 16 residues. Germline V CDR1 and CDR2: SGDLS, YYNGEE. Trimming removed 4 bases at V and 3 bases at J, with 20 bases between. The CDR3 DNA reads TGTGCCAGCAGCCCACCACCCCCCCTGGACAGCTACGAGCAGTACTTC. This encodes CASSPPPPLDSYEQYF.

The sample holds a few counts of this clone. The V call is TRBV7-8, the J call TRBJ1-2, with D uncertain. V was pared by 3 bases and J by 3 bases, with 11 bases between. CDR1 SGHVS and CDR2 FQNEAQ come from the germline V gene. CDR3 size: 14 residues. The CDR3 coding sequence is TGTGCCAGCAGCTTGGAAACAGCAGACTATGGCTACACCTTC. This codes for CASSLETADYGYTF. Looking up the rest from reference TRBV7-8 and TRBJ1-2 gives the full variable domain: GAGVSQSPRYKVAKRGQDVALRCDPISGHVSLFWYQQALGQGPEFLTYFQNEAQLDKSGLPSDRFFAERPEGSVSTLKIQRTQQEDSAVYLCASSLETADYGYTFGSGTRLTVV.

This rearrangement joins TRBV4-1 to TRBJ1-1; 7 nucleotides align to TRBD1. Germline V gene sequence: CDR1 MGHRA, CDR2 YSYEKL. After removal of 0 bases from V and 7 bases from J, the junction contained 11 bases not matched to a gene. The CDR3 contains 16 residues. The CDR3 DNA follows: TGCGCCAGCAGCCAAGAAGAGGAGGGGGCGGTTGGTGAAGCTTTCTTT. It translates to CASSQEEEGAVGEAFF.

This clone has only one observation. The V call is TRBV6-5, the J call TRBJ2-7; D is undetermined. V dropped 6 bases and J dropped 6 bases, with 21 bases sitting between them. The CDR3 contains 15 residues. The germline CDR1 and CDR2 sequences are MNHEY and SVGAGI. CDR3 DNA sequence: TGTGCCAGCAGCCCCTCCCGGACGGCCTTAGTCGAGCAGTACTTC. Encoded protein: CASSPSRTALVEQYF.

The rearrangement joins TRBV6-1 to TRBJ1-5; no reliable D call. V was clipped by 3 bases and J by 0 bases, with 12 bases between them. This CDR3 region has 16 residues. Germline CDR1 and CDR2: MNHNS and SASEGT. CDR3 sequence (DNA): TGTGCCAGCAGTGATTGGGGATTCTATAGCAATCAGCCCCAGCATTTT. Its protein is CASSDWGFYSNQPQHF.

The genes are TRBV5-1 and TRBJ1-1, with no clear D. Germline loops: CDR1 SGHRS, CDR2 YFSETQ. The CDR3 contains 14 residues. Trimming left V 3 bases short and J 0 bases short, with 9 bases between. CDR3 in DNA: TGCGCCAGCAGCTCTGGCTCCATGAACACTGAAGCTTTCTTT. Translated: CASSSGSMNTEAFF.

The chain uses TRBV3-1 (or the pseudogene TRBV3-2) and TRBJ2-3, with 9 bases matching TRBD2. This CDR3 is built from 15 residues. Germline CDR1 and CDR2: LGHDT and YNNKEL (reference sequence). With V trimmed by 4 bases and J by 4 bases, 6 bases remained unmatched. CDR3 bases: TGTGCCAGCAGCCTCGGGACTAGCAACTCAGATACGCAGTATTTT. It encodes CASSLGTSNSDTQYF.

The CDR3 loop is CASSLAGGGRTDEQFF. The CDR3, as DNA: TGCGCCAGCAGCTTGGCCGGGGGGGGACGCACAGATGAGCAGTTCTTC. V is TRBV5-1 and J is TRBJ2-1; 8 positions agree with TRBD2. V gave up 0 bases and J gave up 8 bases; unmatched junction bases: 10. CDR1 is SGHRS and CDR2 is YFSETQ in the germline V gene. The length of the CDR3 is 16 residues.